The sequence of this T cell receptor gamma chain was determined in a study of gamma-delta T cells after stem cell transplantation. The J segment lost 8 bases and the V segment lost 0 bases, leaving 4 bases of the junction unmatched. The CDR3 length is 16 residues. Germline V gene lookup returns CDR1 GITISATS and CDR2 ISYDGTV (reference sequence). This clone was seen once. With CATT, TCRdb re-called clones from the RT-PCR reads. The sample lists roughly 400 gamma-chain clones, roughly 60% seen once, with under 40% in the top ten. The chain uses TRGV9 and TRGJP. The J gene was missing in TCRdb and was found by matching the end of the DNA to germline. The source of this sequence is a human donor. It is not recorded whose cells these are; they may come from a transplant donor. The sequenced material came from gamma-delta T cells. CDR3 sequence: CALWEVRKLGKKIKVF. As DNA, the CDR3 is TGTGCCTTGTGGGAGGTGCGTAAGTTGGGCAAAAAAATCAAGGTATTT.